This T cell receptor (beta chain) originates from a study of blood T cell repertoires in COVID-19. Study details: In each case, the material was cDNA or gDNA derived from T cells, B-cell-depleted T cells, or PBMCs.

Some clones are missing from TCRdb's copy, which holds only in-frame ones; the method was immunoSEQ multiplex PCR. Of 80,000 or so clones in the sample, roughly 91% were seen once. CDR3 length: 15 amino acids. The germline CDR1 and CDR2 sequences are MGHDK and SYGVNS. V lost 6 bases, J lost 0 bases, and 14 bases lay in between. The receptor comes from a woman in her forties or fifties in a cohort sampled during active COVID-19. This rearrangement joins TRBV25-1 to TRBJ1-1; TRBD1 is a possible D gene (6 bases). What was sequenced was peripheral blood. CDR3 DNA sequence: TGTGCCAGCAGCCTAGGGGGACAAATGAACACTGAAGCTTTCTTT. Translated, it gives CASSLGGQMNTEAFF.